The clone carrying this T cell receptor (beta chain) was seen many times. Its antigen is currently unknown. The sample originates from a study of early T cells in non-severe SARS-CoV-2 infection. At the level of the study: Sequencing used unsorted whole-blood bulk RNA, so chains lack pairing.

Molecules of cDNA were individually given unique molecular identifiers that were attached to them. TCRdb recomputed calls from the 5' RACE reads with MiXCR, one row per CDR3 protein. Of approximately 42,000 distinct CDR3 sequences listed, approximately 6.9% were seen once; the top ten hold roughly 4.5%. Points from the study as a whole: VDJdb matching skewed toward anti-spike CD8 responses, missing private and CD4 specificities.

CDR3 length: 20 amino acids. V was cut by 0 bases and J by 0 bases, with 18 bases left in between. Germline V lookup: CDR1 MNHEY, CDR2 SVGEGT. The TCR was taken from an adult who was a healthcare worker with PCR-confirmed SARS-CoV-2 infection or an uninfected control (not recorded which). This chain uses TRBV6-2 or TRBV6-3 with TRBJ2-6; the D gene could be TRBD1 or TRBD2 (5 bases each). What was sequenced was whole blood. The CDR3 spells CASSYSRYPGPNSGANVLTF. In DNA form, the CDR3 reads TGTGCCAGCAGTTACTCGAGATATCCGGGGCCGAACTCTGGGGCCAACGTCCTGACTTTC.